This T cell receptor beta chain was found in a study of type 1 and type 2 diabetes patients. Notes on the study in general: Type 1 diabetes repertoires were significantly less diverse than type 2 diabetes ones. Highly-expanded CD4+ clones were few in type 2 diabetes, median one, more than 3.5% of reads.

To note about this clonotype: What it binds is unknown.

PCR was run on genomic DNA. A primer set of 30 forward and 13 reverse primers amplified the CDR3. TCRdb re-called the multiplex PCR reads through MiXCR, storing one row per CDR3 protein. The sample lists around 300,000 distinct CDR3 sequences, over 45% occurring once. V gave up 6 bases and J gave up 1 base, with 15 bases separating them. CDR3 length: 15 amino acids. V and J are TRBV12-3 or TRBV12-4 and TRBJ1-1; no clear D gene. The sequenced sample consisted of peripheral blood mononuclear cells (PBMCs). The TCR was taken from a man aged 18 to 35 with type 2 diabetes. CDR3 amino acids: CASRLARQANTEAFF. The CDR3 DNA is TGTGCCAGCAGGCTTGCGAGGCAGGCGAACACTGAAGCTTTCTTT.